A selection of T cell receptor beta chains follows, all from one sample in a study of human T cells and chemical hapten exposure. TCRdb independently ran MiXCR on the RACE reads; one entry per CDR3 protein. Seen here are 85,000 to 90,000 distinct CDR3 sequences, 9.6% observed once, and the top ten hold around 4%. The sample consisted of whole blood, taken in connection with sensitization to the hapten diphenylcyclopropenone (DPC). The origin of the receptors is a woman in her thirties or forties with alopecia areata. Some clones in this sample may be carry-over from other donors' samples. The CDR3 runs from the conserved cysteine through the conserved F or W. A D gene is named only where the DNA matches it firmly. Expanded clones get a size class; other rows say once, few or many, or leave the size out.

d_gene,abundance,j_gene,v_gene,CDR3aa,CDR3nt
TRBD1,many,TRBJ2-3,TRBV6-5,CASSYVQGADTQYF,TGTGCCAGCAGTTACGTGCAGGGGGCAGATACGCAGTATTTT
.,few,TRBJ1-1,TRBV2,CASSDTDRPEAFF,TGTGCCAGCAGTGATACCGACAGGCCTGAAGCTTTCTTT
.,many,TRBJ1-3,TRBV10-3,CAISEAGTSGNTIYF,TGTGCCATCAGTGAGGCGGGGACCTCTGGAAACACCATATATTTT
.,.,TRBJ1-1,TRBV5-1,CASSLVPPGVANTEAFF,TGCGCCAGCAGCTTAGTTCCACCCGGGGTAGCGAACACTGAAGCTTTCTTT
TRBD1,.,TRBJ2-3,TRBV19,CASSDRGGSTDTQYF,TGTGCCAGTAGCGACAGGGGAGGTAGCACAGATACGCAGTATTTT
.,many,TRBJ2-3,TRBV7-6,CASSPPEDTQYF,TGTGCCAGCAGCCCTCCGGAGGATACGCAGTATTTT
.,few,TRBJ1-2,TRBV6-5,CASSYSEAGSYGYTF,TGTGCCAGCAGTTACTCTGAGGCAGGGTCTTATGGCTACACCTTC
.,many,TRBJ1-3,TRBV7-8,CASSYRSSGNTIYF,TGTGCCAGCAGCTACAGAAGCTCTGGAAACACCATATATTTT
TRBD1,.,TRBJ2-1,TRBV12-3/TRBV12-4,CASSPTGGNEQFF,TGTGCCAGCAGTCCCACAGGGGGTAATGAGCAGTTCTTC
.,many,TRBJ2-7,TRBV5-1,CASSLGPPSREQYF,TGCGCCAGCAGCTTGGGGCCGCCGTCTAGGGAGCAGTACTTC
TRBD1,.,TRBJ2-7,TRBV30,CAWSWRQGAYEQYF,TGTGCCTGGAGCTGGAGACAGGGGGCCTACGAGCAGTACTTC
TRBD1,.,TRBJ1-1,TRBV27,CATSPGTGLNTEAFF,TGTGCCACTTCACCCGGGACAGGGTTGAACACTGAAGCTTTCTTT
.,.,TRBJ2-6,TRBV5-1,CASSRFKASRDGSGANVLTF,TGCGCCAGCAGCCGGTTTAAGGCTTCGAGAGACGGTTCTGGGGCCAACGTCCTGACTTTC
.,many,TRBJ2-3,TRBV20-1,CSASRVRATDTQYF,TGCAGTGCCAGCAGGGTTCGGGCCACAGATACGCAGTATTTT
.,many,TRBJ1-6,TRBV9,CASSPWGSYNSPLHF,TGTGCCAGCAGCCCGTGGGGGTCCTATAATTCACCCCTCCACTTT
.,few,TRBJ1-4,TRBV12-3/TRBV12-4,CASSSPGRNEKLFF,TGTGCCAGCAGTTCCCCGGGACGTAATGAAAAACTGTTTTTT
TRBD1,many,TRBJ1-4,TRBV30,CAWSVRTGWNEKLFF,TGTGCCTGGAGTGTACGGACAGGTTGGAATGAAAAACTGTTTTTT
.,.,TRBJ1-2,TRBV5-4,CASSLQNDGYTF,TGTGCCAGCAGTCTCCAGAATGATGGCTACACCTTC
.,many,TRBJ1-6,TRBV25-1,CASTEYGNSPLHF,TGTGCCAGCACCGAGTACGGAAATTCACCCCTCCACTTT
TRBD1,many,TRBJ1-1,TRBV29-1,CSVTGGSKAFF,TGCAGCGTTACAGGGGGCAGTAAAGCTTTCTTT
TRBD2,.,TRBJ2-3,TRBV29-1,CTVQRGGSTDTQYF,TGCACTGTTCAGCGGGGGGGAAGCACAGATACGCAGTATTTT
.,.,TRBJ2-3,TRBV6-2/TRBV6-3,CASSDAYTQYF,TGTGCCAGCAGTGACGCCTATACGCAGTATTTT
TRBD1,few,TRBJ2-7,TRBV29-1,CSVADRDEQYF,TGCAGCGTTGCTGACAGGGACGAGCAGTACTTC